The TCR beta chain under discussion was sequenced for a study of blood T cell repertoires in COVID-19 (dated by TCRdb to the early 2020s). In terms of the full investigation: The collaborator samples originated in the United States, Italy and Spain and spanned the acute and convalescent phases of COVID-19. The material from the prospective study consisted of cDNA or gDNA derived from T cells, B-cell-depleted T cells, or PBMCs. The dataset comprised deeply sampled blood TCRbeta repertoires from subjects exposed to, actively infected with, or recovered from COVID-19. The repertoires were made available in a free public database intended to serve as a resource for research on the immune response to SARS-CoV-2. The samples were drawn from the first 160 participants of the ongoing ImmuneRACE study and from 950 to 1,500 subjects provided by 6 global collaborators. A de-identified subject ID, COVID-19 status, age in years and sex were almost always included in the sample metadata. Where available, HLA class I and class II types were taken from metadata supplied by the sample provider and were not determined by assay-based typing.

CDR3 length: 20 amino acids, cysteine to phenylalanine. Solely the CDR3 DNA is kept, with 60 bases framed from the first base. The germline V gene specifies SGHRS as CDR1 and YFSETQ as CDR2. The germline V and J ends show losses of 3 bases and 0 bases respectively, and no gene match explains 14 bases of the junction. TCRbeta CDR3 regions were amplified from genomic DNA using the immunoSEQ Assay, a bias-controlled multiplex PCR. The paper's data handling went like this. The number of nucleated cells in each sample was estimated from the amplification of reference gene primers within the assay. Sequence reads were collapsed and filtered to measure the absolute abundance of every unique TCRbeta CDR3 rearrangement. Productive Simpson clonality was computed per sample as the square root of Simpson's diversity index over productive rearrangements. TCRdb retrieved this table from immuneACCESS and kept in-frame rearrangements only. Not all clones are present; in checked studies, unresolved V genes account for under half, and no reason is known for the remainder. V, J and clone size are those of that table, while D and trimming were read from the DNA. Here the sample has about 400,000 clones; around 89% occur a single time. 4% to 4.5% of the sample belongs to the ten largest clones.

The study at large found these results: The quantity of clinical and demographic metadata differed by source and by participant and was supplied without curation.

The collaborating institutions used their own protocols to collect whole blood in K2EDTA tubes. For TCRbeta analysis, collaborators shipped samples as frozen whole blood, isolated PBMCs, or DNA extracted from either of those sample types. With regard to this clone: Its antigen is not yet known. Base qualities are not recorded, but no much larger clone differs from it by a single base.

The chain employs TRBV5-1 and TRBJ2-5; 13 bases in between match TRBD2. Material: peripheral blood. The origin of this receptor is a woman aged 25 to 39 with acute or convalescent COVID-19. The bases are TGCGCCAGCAGCTCCTGGGGTAGACTAGCGGGGGGACAGTACCAAGAGACCCAGTACTTC. The translation is CASSSWGRLAGGQYQETQYF.